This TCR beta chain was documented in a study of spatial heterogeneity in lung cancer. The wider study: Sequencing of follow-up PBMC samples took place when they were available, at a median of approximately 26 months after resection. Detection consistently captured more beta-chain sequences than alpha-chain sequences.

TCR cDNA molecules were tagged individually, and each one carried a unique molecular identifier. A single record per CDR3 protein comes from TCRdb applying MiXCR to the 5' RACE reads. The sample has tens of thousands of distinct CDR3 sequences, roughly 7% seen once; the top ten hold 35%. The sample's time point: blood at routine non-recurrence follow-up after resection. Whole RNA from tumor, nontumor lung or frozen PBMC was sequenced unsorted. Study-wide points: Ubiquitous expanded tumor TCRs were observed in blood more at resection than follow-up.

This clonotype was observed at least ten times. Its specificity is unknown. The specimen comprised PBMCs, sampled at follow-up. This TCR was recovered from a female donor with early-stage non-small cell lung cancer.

CDR3 DNA sequence: TGCAGTGCCCCCAACGGGGGGGCCCCCTACAATGAGCAGTTCTTC. This translates into CSAPNGGAPYNEQFF. The rearrangement uses TRBV20-1 and TRBJ2-1; TRBD2 agrees at 8 bases. V shed 6 bases, J shed 2 bases, and the junction held 9 bases outside the gene matches. Germline CDR1 DFQATT, CDR2 SNEGSKA (reference sequence). The CDR3 loop spans 15 amino acids.